A selection of T cell receptor beta chains follows, all from one sample in a study of shared T cell receptors in the human thymus. Sequencing used immunoSEQ multiplex PCR; TCRdb keeps in-frame clones, though not all of them. This sample has some 700,000 clones, with roughly 88% found just once. These data also formed part of another study, on human thymus T cells.

Material: thymocytes. The receptors stem from a girl under three years old with a congenital heart defect. The CDR3 runs from the conserved cysteine through the conserved F or W.

V gene: TRBV7-8; J gene: TRBJ2-3; CDR3 protein: CASSPRTGGADTQYF
V gene: TRBV27; J gene: TRBJ1-1; CDR3 protein: CASSPPIRSGVEAFF
V gene: TRBV5-1; J gene: TRBJ2-2; CDR3 protein: CASSFGTRITGELFF
V gene: TRBV6-1; J gene: TRBJ1-2; CDR3 protein: CASRLRDRVLVGYTF
V gene: TRBV27; J gene: TRBJ1-5; CDR3 protein: CASSSSRPGDSNQPQHF
V gene: TRBV28; J gene: TRBJ2-1; CDR3 protein: CASSFCSILGTYNEQFF
V gene: TRBV7-7; J gene: TRBJ1-2; CDR3 protein: CASSSRTGCNYGYTF
V gene: TRBV9; J gene: TRBJ1-6; CDR3 protein: CASSGRRERSPLHF
V gene: TRBV25-1; J gene: TRBJ1-5; CDR3 protein: CASSEEGDQSGQPQHF
V gene: TRBV6-1; J gene: TRBJ1-6; CDR3 protein: CASSEVKGRDRGSYNSPLHF
V gene: TRBV25-1; J gene: TRBJ2-3; CDR3 protein: CASSEYPTGGTDTQYF
V gene: TRBV29-1; J gene: TRBJ2-2; CDR3 protein: CSAHETDSGGSASGELFF
V gene: TRBV6-6; J gene: TRBJ1-1; CDR3 protein: CASSSGRTEAFF
V gene: TRBV4-3; J gene: TRBJ1-4; CDR3 protein: CASSPIQRQGAGEKLFF
V gene: TRBV9; J gene: TRBJ2-3; CDR3 protein: CASSTGMGGGTDTQYF
V gene: TRBV4-1; J gene: TRBJ2-1; CDR3 protein: CASSQVWLAGKSYNEQFF
V gene: TRBV2; J gene: TRBJ1-1; CDR3 protein: CASNPFNQGPRRHTEAFF